The present entry profiles one T cell receptor (beta chain) with its context. Its antigen is unknown. The record has no base qualities; no much larger clone is one base away. Peripheral blood CD8+ and CD4+ T cells from healthy donors, Susac syndrome patients and multiple sclerosis patients were profiled using high-throughput TCR beta sequencing. Susac syndrome patients met recently defined diagnostic criteria for definite or probable disease. Bulk CD8+ and CD4+ T cells were purified by magnetic negative isolation, while CD8+ TEMRA cells were enriched using FACS. Blood was collected in EDTA tubes and processed within 24 hours, with PBMCs isolated through density gradient centrifugation. PBMCs intended for TCR sequencing were cryopreserved in liquid nitrogen and were subsequently thawed in a 37 degrees C water bath. A purity of at least 90% was achieved for sorted or isolated CD4+, CD8+ and CD8+ TEMRA cells.

RNA was extracted with the RNeasy kit and roughly 0.45 to 1 ug was reverse transcribed using random hexamers. The immunoSEQ multiplex PCR assay, covering 54 Vbeta and 13 Jbeta segments, was used to amplify TCR beta CDR3 regions. PCR amplification bias was corrected using a synthetic template baseline for primer optimization and computational correction. The original pipeline was this. Reads were assigned to V, D and J genes according to IMGT and analyzed in immunoSEQ Analyzer, with only productive sequences retained. Clonality was calculated as one minus the Shannon entropy normalized by log2 of the number of productive unique sequences. For each patient and control, public and private clones were evaluated within the 100 most prevalent clones. A clone was defined as Susac-specific if it was absent from the healthy and MS cohorts, from some 1,100 published viral clones and from other ImmuneACCESS disease sequences. In-frame beta chains were kept once TCRdb had trimmed the public reads at Q25 with fastp and called clones with MiXCR. Every entry covers one CDR3 protein and lists the most common genes and DNA from its rows. The V and J calls shown here were made by TCRdb, not taken from the authors' results. For this sample the table gives about 71,000 distinct CDR3 sequences, of which just over 90% were detected only once. Approximately 0.15% of the sample goes to the ten largest clones.

The data were obtained in a study of CD8 T cells in Susac syndrome (dated by TCRdb to about 2019). Study-level background: Of the Susac syndrome patients who were sequenced, six had clinically active disease and eight were in clinical remission. At the time of blood withdrawal, Susac syndrome patients were either therapy-naive, taking corticosteroids (with some also receiving IVIg), or on IVIg alone. Repertoire sequencing was used to test whether CD8+ T cell activation and differentiation in Susac syndrome was antigen driven.

The research as a whole found: The number of individuals in the TCR sequencing and HLA analysis was recognized as being relatively small. In patients with Susac syndrome, the CD4+ T cell repertoire showed no detectable clonal expansion.

The origin of this receptor is a human donor with Susac syndrome. Sequencing used CD4+ T cells from PBMCs.

The CDR3 protein sequence reads: CASSQDWRGAYEQYF. The nucleotides are TGTGCCAGCAGCCAAGACTGGCGGGGGGCCTACGAGCAGTACTTC. This chain is built from TRBV14 and TRBJ2-7; TRBD2 lines up with 8 middle nucleotides. Germline trimming: 0 bases from V, 2 bases from J; junction bases outside gene matches: 3. CDR1 and CDR2 are drawn from the germline V gene: SGHDN, FVKESK. CDR3 length: 15 amino acids, cysteine to phenylalanine. Of all the DNA, just the CDR3 is kept, 45 bases in frame from base 1.